By share, the clone carrying this T cell receptor (beta chain) counts as medium-sized (0.01 to 0.1%). This table comes from immunoSEQ multiplex PCR, and its TCRdb copy is limited to in-frame clones, with some not included. In the table there are about 100,000 clones, over 80% of which are singletons. The source of the sample is a study of control samples from healthy donors and cancer patients. The length of the CDR3 is 15 residues. The germline CDR1 and CDR2 sequences are MGHRA and YSYEKL. V gave up 1 base and J gave up 7 bases; unmatched junction bases: 6. Sequenced input: blood. J is TRBJ2-7 and V is TRBV4-1; 11 bases align to TRBD2. The clonotype originates from a young man in good health. The CDR3 sequence: CASSQVSSGGSEQYF. For the CDR3, the DNA is TGCGCCAGCAGCCAAGTCTCTAGCGGGGGGTCTGAGCAGTACTTC.